The T cell receptor beta chain described here comes from a study of neurological immune-mediated disorders. Sample time point: longitudinal time-point 2. 5'RACE generated cDNA with 10-nucleotide random UMIs. TCRdb itself ran the 5' RACE reads through MiXCR, one entry per CDR3 protein. The sample lists about 80,000 distinct CDR3 sequences, around 6% occurring once. This clonotype was recorded many times. Trimming stripped 6 bases from V and 3 bases from J, with 5 bases between. The CDR3 extends over 11 amino acids. Looked up from germline, CDR1 is MNHNS and CDR2 is SASEGT. The sequenced sample consisted of PBMCs. The TCR originated in a woman in her sixties or seventies with multiple sclerosis. The V call is TRBV6-1, the J call TRBJ1-2, with D maybe TRBD1 (5 bases). CDR3 loop: CASRQDYGYTF. For the CDR3, the DNA is TGTGCCAGCAGACAGGACTATGGCTACACCTTC.